Shown below are 18 T cell receptor beta chains from a single sample sequenced in a study of blood T cells in healthy people across ages. The second PCR ran about 6 to 12 cycles with a sample-barcoded 5' primer and J-beta primers. TCRdb analysed the 5' RACE reads with MiXCR anew, one entry per CDR3 protein. The sample contains some 900,000 distinct CDR3 sequences, roughly 48% of which appear only once. The sequenced sample was blood. The receptors were sampled from a young man in good health.

Only a few counts were recorded for this clonotype. This rearrangement joins TRBV20-1 to TRBJ2-7; 13 bases are shared with TRBD2. Germline CDR1 is DFQATT and CDR2 is SNEGSKA (reference sequence). Losses at the gene ends were 5 bases for V and 4 bases for J; bases not matched to a gene: 8. This CDR3 spans 15 amino acids. This CDR3 reads CSALRLAGGPYEQYF. CDR3 nucleotides: TGCAGTGCTCTCCGACTAGCGGGGGGTCCGTACGAGCAGTACTTC.

The chain joins TRBV12-3 or TRBV12-4 to TRBJ1-2; D is undetermined. This CDR3 is built from 12 residues. Between the trimmed V and J ends, which lost 11 bases and 5 bases, there was a span of 15 bases. The CDR3 DNA is TGTGCCCTCAATAAGGACGGGTATGGCTACACCTTC. This sequence encodes CALNKDGYGYTF.

This chain connects TRBV29-1 to TRBJ1-2, with D perhaps matching TRBD1 (5 bases). Trimming removed 7 bases from V and 3 bases from J, with 12 bases in between. There are 12 residues in the CDR3. Germline V CDR1 and CDR2: SQVTM, ANQGSEA. The CDR3 DNA reads TGCAGCGGTGTGGGGCCTGACTATGGCTACACCTTC. This sequence encodes CSGVGPDYGYTF.

This clonotype has only a few counts. The V gene is TRBV28, the J gene TRBJ1-1, with D possibly matching TRBD1 (6 bases). The length of the CDR3 is 14 residues. V shed 8 bases and J shed 1 base, with 14 bases lying between them. Germline V CDR1 and CDR2: MDHEN, SYDVKM. The CDR3 spells CASGSDSTNTEAFF. The DNA of the CDR3 is TGTGCCAGCGGATCGGACAGTACGAACACTGAAGCTTTCTTT.

This clonotype was seen more than once but under ten times. The J gene is TRBJ2-3, the V gene TRBV20-1, with 10 bases matching TRBD2. Germline values: CDR1 DFQATT, CDR2 SNEGSKA (reference sequence). This CDR3 region has 17 residues. With 0 bases clipped from V and 0 bases from J, the junction kept 6 bases outside the gene matches. The CDR3 region has the DNA TGCAGTGCTAGAGATCTAGCGGGGGTGTCTAGCACAGATACGCAGTATTTT. It specifies CSARDLAGVSSTDTQYF.

The chain links TRBV4-1 to TRBJ1-2; 7 bases are shared with TRBD1. The germline gives CDR1 MGHRA, CDR2 YSYEKL. The CDR3 spans 15 residues. Unmatched junction bases numbered 3, after V lost 1 base and J lost 1 base. The CDR3 DNA is TGCGCCAGCAGCCAAGCCGACAGGGATAACTATGGCTACACCTTC. Its protein product is CASSQADRDNYGYTF.

Regarding this clonotype: A read error may produce the germline difference seen at one junction end. V gene TRBV7-7 combines with J gene TRBJ2-1, with 9 nucleotides matching TRBD2. Germline CDR1 is SSHAT and CDR2 is FNYEAQ (reference sequence). The CDR3 runs 14 residues. The CDR3 bases are TGTGCTAGCAGTGTGGAAGCGGGGGGACGGGAGCAGTTCTTC. Encoded protein: CASSVEAGGREQFF.

In DNA form, the CDR3 reads TGTGCCAGCAGCTTAAACTCCCGGGGACAAGAGACCCAGTACTTC. Translation: CASSLNSRGQETQYF. The chain has TRBV7-6 and TRBJ2-5; possible D gene TRBD2, 5 bases. V was pared by 2 bases and J by 2 bases, with 12 bases between. The CDR3 covers 15 residues. CDR1 and CDR2 from the germline V gene are SGHVS and FNYEAQ.

The chain is built from TRBV20-1 and TRBJ2-1; D not certain. The last part of the DNA fits TRBJ2-7 better; the J call may be wrong. This CDR3 spans 13 amino acids. Germline CDR1 DFQATT, CDR2 SNEGSKA (reference sequence). The CDR3 reads CSAPAWLYNEQYF. CDR3 nucleotides: TGCAGTGCCCCAGCTTGGCTCTACAATGAGCAGTACTTC.

The table lists this clonotype with a few counts. One junction end does not reproduce the germline sequence, and a read error may be involved. CDR3 region: CASSLAAAVFTDTQYF. The CDR3 bases are TGTGCCAGTAGCTTAGCAGCAGCAGTCTTCACAGATACGCAGTATTTT. V and J are TRBV7-2 and TRBJ2-3, with D uncertain. In germline, CDR1 is SGHTA, CDR2 FQGNSA. This CDR3 comprises 16 residues.

This clonotype was counted a single time. The V call is TRBV9, the J call TRBJ2-5; the D gene is possibly TRBD1 (5 bases). The J call may be wrong; the DNA end is better matched by TRBJ2-7. The length of the CDR3 is 13 residues. The germline V gene has CDR1 SGDLS and CDR2 YYNGEE. The CDR3 coding sequence is TGTGCCAGCAGCGTAAAGCCAGGGTTCGAGCAGTACTTC. Protein: CASSVKPGFEQYF.

About this clonotype itself: A single base separates this from a much larger clone, so it may be a read error. The J gene is TRBJ1-1, the V gene TRBV6-5, with D maybe TRBD1 (5 bases). The CDR3 totals 14 residues. CDR1 MNHEY and CDR2 SVGAGI come from the germline V gene. The CDR3 loop reads CTSSYRTRNTEAFF. CDR3 bases: TGTACCAGCAGTTACCGGACAAGGAACACTGAAGCTTTCTTT.

This clonotype was counted at least ten times. This chain joins TRBV7-8 and TRBJ2-1; 11 positions match TRBD2. Trimming removed 5 bases from V and 5 bases from J; junction bases left unmatched: 5. Germline loops: CDR1 SGHVS, CDR2 FQNEAQ. The CDR3 extends over 15 amino acids. The CDR3 loop reads CASSPRLAGNNEQFF. Written as DNA, the CDR3 is TGTGCCAGCAGCCCACGACTAGCGGGGAACAATGAGCAGTTCTTC.

The V gene is TRBV6-1, the J gene TRBJ2-7; 7 bases agree with TRBD1. Germline loops: CDR1 MNHNS, CDR2 SASEGT. The length of the CDR3 is 14 residues. The V and J ends lost 8 bases and 6 bases, in that order; junction bases with no gene match: 13. The CDR3 loop is CASSPDRAASEQYF. In DNA form, the CDR3 reads TGTGCCAGCTCGCCCGACAGGGCAGCAAGCGAGCAGTACTTC.

This sequence joins TRBV6-2 or TRBV6-3 and TRBJ2-1, with no clear D. The CDR3 length is 12 residues. Germline V gene lookup returns CDR1 MNHEY and CDR2 SVGEGT. The V gene lost 6 bases and the J gene lost 4 bases, with 7 bases spanning the gap. CDR3 nucleotides: TGTGCCAGCAGCAAGGAGTACAATGAGCAGTTCTTC. Translating gives CASSKEYNEQFF.

The chain is built from TRBV12-3 or TRBV12-4 and TRBJ2-1, with 10 nucleotides matching TRBD1. The CDR3 contains 15 residues. The junction had 8 bases not matched to a gene; V was cut back by 4 bases and J by 8 bases. Here the CDR3 reads CASSSPGQGIHEQFF. For the CDR3, the DNA is TGTGCCAGCAGTTCGCCGGGACAGGGGATCCATGAGCAGTTCTTC.

There are a few counts of this clonotype. The chain combines TRBV27 with TRBJ2-3, with a tentative D call TRBD2 (6 bases). V was clipped by 9 bases and J by 8 bases, with 21 bases between them. CDR1 MNHEY and CDR2 SMNVEV come from the germline V gene (reference sequence). This CDR3 is built from 14 residues. The CDR3 bases are TGTGCCAGACCCCGGGACTGCATAAGGGGTACGCAGTATTTT. Translating gives CARPRDCIRGTQYF.

The chain uses TRBV20-1 and TRBJ2-1; D is ambiguous. CDR1 and CDR2 (germline): DFQATT, SNEGSKA (reference sequence). V lost 0 bases to trimming and J lost 2 bases, with 14 bases between them. There are 16 residues in the CDR3. The CDR3 bases are TGCAGTGCTAGAGATCTCCCTACTCGTACCTACAATGAGCAGTTCTTC. Its translation is CSARDLPTRTYNEQFF.